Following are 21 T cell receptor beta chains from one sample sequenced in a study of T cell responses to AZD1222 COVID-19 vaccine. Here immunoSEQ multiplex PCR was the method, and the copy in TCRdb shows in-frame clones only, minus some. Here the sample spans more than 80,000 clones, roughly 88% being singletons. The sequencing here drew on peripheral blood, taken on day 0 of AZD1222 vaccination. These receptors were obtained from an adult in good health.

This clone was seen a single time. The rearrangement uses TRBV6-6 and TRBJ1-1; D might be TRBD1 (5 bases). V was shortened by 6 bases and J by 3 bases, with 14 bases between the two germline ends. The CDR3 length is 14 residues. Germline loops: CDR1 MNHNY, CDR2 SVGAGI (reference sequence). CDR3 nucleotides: TGTGCCAGCAGCCCCCGGGGCCTCGACACTGAAGCTTTCTTT. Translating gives CASSPRGLDTEAFF.

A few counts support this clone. The DNA of the CDR3 is TGTGCCAGCAGCCAAACACAGGATACGCAGTATTTT. It translates to CASSQTQDTQYF. The J gene is TRBJ2-3, the V gene TRBV3-1 (or the pseudogene TRBV3-2), with D unclear. Germline CDR1 LGHDT, CDR2 YNNKEL (reference sequence). Trimming took off 2 bases at V and 6 bases at J, with 6 bases between the two ends. This CDR3 is 12 amino acids long.

The CDR3 sequence is CASSPAPNYGYTF. The DNA for the CDR3 is TGTGCCAGCAGCCCCGCACCTAACTATGGCTACACCTTC. The genes are TRBV12-3 or TRBV12-4 and TRBJ1-2, with D unresolved. This CDR3 spans 13 amino acids. Trimming removed 6 bases from V and 0 bases from J, with 8 bases in between.

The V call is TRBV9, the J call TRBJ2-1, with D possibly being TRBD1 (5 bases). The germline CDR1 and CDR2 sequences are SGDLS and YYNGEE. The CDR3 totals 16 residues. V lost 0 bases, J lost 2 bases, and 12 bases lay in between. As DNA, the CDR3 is TGTGCCAGCAGCGTAGGCGCAGGGAAGGCCTACAATGAGCAGTTCTTC. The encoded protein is CASSVGAGKAYNEQFF.

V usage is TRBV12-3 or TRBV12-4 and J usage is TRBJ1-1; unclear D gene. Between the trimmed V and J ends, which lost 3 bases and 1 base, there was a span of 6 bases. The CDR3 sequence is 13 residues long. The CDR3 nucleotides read TGTGCCAGCAGTTTTGTCCAGAACACTGAAGCTTTCTTT. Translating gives CASSFVQNTEAFF.

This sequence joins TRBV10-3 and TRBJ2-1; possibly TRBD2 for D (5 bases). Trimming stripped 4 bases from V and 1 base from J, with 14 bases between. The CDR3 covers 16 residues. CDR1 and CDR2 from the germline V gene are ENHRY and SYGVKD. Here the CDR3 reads CAISGQGSVSYNEQFF. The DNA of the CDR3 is TGTGCCATCAGTGGGCAAGGTAGCGTATCCTACAATGAGCAGTTCTTC.

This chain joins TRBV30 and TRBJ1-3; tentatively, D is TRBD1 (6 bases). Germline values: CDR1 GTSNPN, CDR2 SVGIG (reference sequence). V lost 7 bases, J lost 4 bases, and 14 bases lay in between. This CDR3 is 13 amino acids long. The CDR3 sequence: CALAQGPGNTIYF. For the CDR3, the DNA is TGTGCCTTGGCCCAGGGGCCCGGAAACACCATATATTTT.

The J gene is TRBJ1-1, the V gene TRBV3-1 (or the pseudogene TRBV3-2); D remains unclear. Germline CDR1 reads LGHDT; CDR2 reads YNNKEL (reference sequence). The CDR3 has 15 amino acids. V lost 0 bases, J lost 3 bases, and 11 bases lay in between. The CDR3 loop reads CASSQEFNADTEAFF. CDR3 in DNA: TGTGCCAGCAGCCAAGAATTTAACGCGGACACTGAAGCTTTCTTT.

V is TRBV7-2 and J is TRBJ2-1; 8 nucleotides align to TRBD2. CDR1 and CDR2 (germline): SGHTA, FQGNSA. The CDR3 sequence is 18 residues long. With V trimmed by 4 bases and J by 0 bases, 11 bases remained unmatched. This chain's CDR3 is CASSSRGSGTSSYNEQFF. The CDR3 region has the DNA TGTGCCAGCAGCTCCCGGGGTAGCGGGACGAGCTCCTACAATGAGCAGTTCTTC.

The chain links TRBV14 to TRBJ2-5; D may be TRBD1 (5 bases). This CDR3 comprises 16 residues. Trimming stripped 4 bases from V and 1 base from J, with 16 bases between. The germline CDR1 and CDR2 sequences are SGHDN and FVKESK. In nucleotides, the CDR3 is TGTGCCAGCAGCCCCCTGGGCAGGGTTATCCAAGAGACCCAGTACTTC. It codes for CASSPLGRVIQETQYF.

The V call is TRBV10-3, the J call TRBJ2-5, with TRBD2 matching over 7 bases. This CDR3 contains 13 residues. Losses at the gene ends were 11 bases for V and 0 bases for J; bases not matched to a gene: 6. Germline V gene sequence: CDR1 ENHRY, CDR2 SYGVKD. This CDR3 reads CAVGSGNQETQYF. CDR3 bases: TGTGCCGTCGGAAGCGGGAACCAAGAGACCCAGTACTTC.

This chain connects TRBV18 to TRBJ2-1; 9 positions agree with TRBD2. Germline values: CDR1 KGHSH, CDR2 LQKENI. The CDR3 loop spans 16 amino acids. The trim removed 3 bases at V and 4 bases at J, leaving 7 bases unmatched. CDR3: CASSPRLAGGYNEQFF. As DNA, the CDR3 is TGTGCCAGCTCACCGAGGCTTGCGGGAGGGTACAATGAGCAGTTCTTC. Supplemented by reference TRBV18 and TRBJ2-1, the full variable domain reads NAGVMQNPRHLVRRRGQEARLRCSPMKGHSHVYWYRQLPEEGLKFMVYLQKENIIDESGMPKERFSAEFPKEGPSILRIQQVVRGDSAAYFCASSPRLAGGYNEQFFGPGTRLTVL.

In DNA form, the CDR3 reads TGTGCCAGCCCGGACAGGCACTGGGTAATCACTGAAGCTTTCTTT. As protein: CASPDRHWVITEAFF. The gene calls are TRBV6-5 and TRBJ1-1; 7 positions match TRBD1. V gave up 8 bases and J gave up 4 bases; unmatched junction bases: 13. Germline CDR1 reads MNHEY; CDR2 reads SVGAGI. CDR3 length: 15 residues.

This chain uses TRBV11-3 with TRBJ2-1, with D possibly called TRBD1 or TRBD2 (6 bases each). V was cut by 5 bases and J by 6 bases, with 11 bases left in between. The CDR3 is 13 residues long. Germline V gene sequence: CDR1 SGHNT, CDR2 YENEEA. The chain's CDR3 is CASSPGAANEQFF. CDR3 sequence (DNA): TGTGCCAGCAGCCCGGGGGCGGCCAATGAGCAGTTCTTC.

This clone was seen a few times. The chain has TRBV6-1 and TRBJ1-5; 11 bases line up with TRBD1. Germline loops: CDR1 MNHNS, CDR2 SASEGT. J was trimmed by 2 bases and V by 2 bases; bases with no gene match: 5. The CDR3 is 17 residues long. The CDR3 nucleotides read TGTGCCAGCAGTGAATGGACAGGGGGCCTTGGCAATCAGCCCCAGCATTTT. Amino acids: CASSEWTGGLGNQPQHF.

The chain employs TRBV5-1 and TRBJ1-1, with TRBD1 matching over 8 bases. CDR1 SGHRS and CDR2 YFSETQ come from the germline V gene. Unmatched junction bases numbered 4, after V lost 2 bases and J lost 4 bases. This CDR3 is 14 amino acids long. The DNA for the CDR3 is TGCGCCAGCAGCTTATACGGACAGGGCACTGAAGCTTTCTTT. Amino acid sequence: CASSLYGQGTEAFF. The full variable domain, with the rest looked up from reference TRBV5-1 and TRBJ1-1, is KAGVTQTPRYLIKTRGQQVTLSCSPISGHRSVSWYQQTPGQGLQFLFEYFSETQRNKGNFPGRFSGRQFSNSRSEMNVSTLELGDSALYLCASSLYGQGTEAFFGQGTRLTVV.

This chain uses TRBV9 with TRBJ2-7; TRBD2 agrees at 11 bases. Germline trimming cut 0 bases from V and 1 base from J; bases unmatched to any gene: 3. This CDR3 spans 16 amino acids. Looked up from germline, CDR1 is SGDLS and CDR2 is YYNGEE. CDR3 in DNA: TGTGCCAGCAGCGTAGGTGGGACTAGCGGTTCCTACGAGCAGTACTTC. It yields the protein CASSVGGTSGSYEQYF.

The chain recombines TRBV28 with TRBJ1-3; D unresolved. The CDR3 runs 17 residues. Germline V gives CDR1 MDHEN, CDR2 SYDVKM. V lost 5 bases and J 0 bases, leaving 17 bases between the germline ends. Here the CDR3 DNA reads TGTGCCAGCAGTGACCCCGCCTGGGCGGGCTCTGGAAACACCATATATTTT. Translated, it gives CASSDPAWAGSGNTIYF.

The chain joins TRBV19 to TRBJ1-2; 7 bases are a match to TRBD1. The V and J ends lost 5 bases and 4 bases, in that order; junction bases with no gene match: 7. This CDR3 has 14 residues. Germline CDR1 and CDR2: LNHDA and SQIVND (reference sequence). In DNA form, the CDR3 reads TGTGCCAGTAGTGCCCGGGACAGACTCTATGGCTACACCTTC. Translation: CASSARDRLYGYTF.

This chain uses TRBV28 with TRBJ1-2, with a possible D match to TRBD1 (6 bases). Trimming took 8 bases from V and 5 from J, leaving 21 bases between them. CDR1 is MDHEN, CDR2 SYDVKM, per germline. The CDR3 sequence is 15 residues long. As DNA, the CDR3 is TGTGCCAGCGATGCCTGGGACACATCCCGTTATGGCTACACCTTC. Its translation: CASDAWDTSRYGYTF.

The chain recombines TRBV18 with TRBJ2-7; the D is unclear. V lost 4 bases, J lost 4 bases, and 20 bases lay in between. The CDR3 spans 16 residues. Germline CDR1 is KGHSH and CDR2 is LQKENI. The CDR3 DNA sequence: TGTGCCAGCTCACGACCCTTTCTAGTTGATGGATACGAGCAGTACTTC. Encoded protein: CASSRPFLVDGYEQYF.